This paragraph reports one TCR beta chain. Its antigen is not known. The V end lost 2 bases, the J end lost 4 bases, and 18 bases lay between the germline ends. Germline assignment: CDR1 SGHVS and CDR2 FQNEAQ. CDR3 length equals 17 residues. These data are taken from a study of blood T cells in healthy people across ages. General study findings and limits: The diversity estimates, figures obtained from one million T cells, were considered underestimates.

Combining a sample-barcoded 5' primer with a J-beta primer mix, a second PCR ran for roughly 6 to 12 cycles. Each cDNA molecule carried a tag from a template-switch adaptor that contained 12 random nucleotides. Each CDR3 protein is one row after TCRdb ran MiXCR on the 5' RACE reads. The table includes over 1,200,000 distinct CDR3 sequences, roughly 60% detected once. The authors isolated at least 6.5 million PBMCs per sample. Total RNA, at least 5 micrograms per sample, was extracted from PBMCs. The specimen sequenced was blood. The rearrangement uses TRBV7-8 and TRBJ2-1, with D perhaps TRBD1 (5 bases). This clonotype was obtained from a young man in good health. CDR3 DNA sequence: TGTGCCAGCAGCTTAACGCATGGCCCAGACAGATACAATGAGCAGTTCTTC. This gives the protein CASSLTHGPDRYNEQFF.